The T cell receptor (beta chain) described here comes from a study of control samples from healthy donors and cancer patients. CDR1 GTSNPN and CDR2 SVGIG come from the germline V gene (reference sequence). Trimming at V came to 1 base and at J to 6 bases, leaving 10 bases not matched to a gene. The CDR3 covers 15 residues. Sequencing used immunoSEQ multiplex PCR; TCRdb keeps in-frame clones, though not all of them. This sample has 400,000 to 500,000 clones; 90% occur once, and the top ten carry more than 6%. This clone was picked up a small number of times. The chain carries TRBV30 and TRBJ2-7; TRBD2 agrees at 9 bases. The receptor was isolated from a man aged 35 to 55 with head and neck cancer. The sequencing sample was made of PBMCs. CDR3 bases: TGTGCCTGGAGTGGTCGTCTAGCGGGAAAGTCCGAGCAGTACTTC. This sequence encodes CAWSGRLAGKSEQYF.